This T cell receptor beta chain was captured by sequencing in a study of T cells in Graves' hyperthyroidism and ophthalmopathy. This CDR3 contains 15 residues. With 6 bases clipped from V and 4 bases from J, the junction kept 9 bases outside the gene matches. CDR1 LGHDT and CDR2 YNNKEL come from the germline V gene (reference sequence). Uncontrolled infections, other autoimmune diseases, pregnancy or lactation led to exclusion of patients. Remarks on this clonotype: Its matching antigen is unknown.

Study observations and caveats: Peripheral blood also featured most of the thyroid clonotypes expanded above 0.001. Ophthalmopathy stood apart from stable hyperthyroidism in a 13 V-J model.

TCR beta CDR3 region amplification was performed from RNA transcripts. HTBI primers were the set used in a first-round RT-PCR of the TCR CDR3. TCRdb called the multiplex PCR reads again in MiXCR, with one record for every CDR3 protein. This sample has fewer than 550,000 distinct CDR3 sequences, with around 16% found just once. The chain links TRBV3-1 to TRBJ1-1; TRBD1 agrees at 9 bases. The sequence was collected from a woman between 18 and 30 years old with Graves' hyperthyroidism. The sequenced material came from blood. CDR3 loop: CASSPRTGVGTEAFF. CDR3 in DNA: TGTGCCAGCAGTCCCCGGACAGGGGTTGGCACTGAAGCTTTCTTT.